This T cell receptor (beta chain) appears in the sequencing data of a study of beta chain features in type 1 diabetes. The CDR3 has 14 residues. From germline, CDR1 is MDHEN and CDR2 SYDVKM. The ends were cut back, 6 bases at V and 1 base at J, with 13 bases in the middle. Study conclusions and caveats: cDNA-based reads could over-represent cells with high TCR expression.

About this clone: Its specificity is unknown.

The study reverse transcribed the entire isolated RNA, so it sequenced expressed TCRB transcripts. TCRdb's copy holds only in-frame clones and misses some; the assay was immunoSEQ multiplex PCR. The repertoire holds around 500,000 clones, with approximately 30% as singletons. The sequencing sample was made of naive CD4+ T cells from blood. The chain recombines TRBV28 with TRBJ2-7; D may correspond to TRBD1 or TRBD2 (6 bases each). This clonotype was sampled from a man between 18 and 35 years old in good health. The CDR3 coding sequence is TGTGCCAGCAGACCGGGGGCGGGGTCCTACGAGCAGTACTTC. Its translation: CASRPGAGSYEQYF. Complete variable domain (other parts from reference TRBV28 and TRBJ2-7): DVKVTQSSRYLVKRTGEKVFLECVQDMDHENMFWYRQDPGLGLRLIYFSYDVKMKEKGDIPEGYSVSREKKERFSLILESASTNQTSMYLCASRPGAGSYEQYFGPGTRLTVT.